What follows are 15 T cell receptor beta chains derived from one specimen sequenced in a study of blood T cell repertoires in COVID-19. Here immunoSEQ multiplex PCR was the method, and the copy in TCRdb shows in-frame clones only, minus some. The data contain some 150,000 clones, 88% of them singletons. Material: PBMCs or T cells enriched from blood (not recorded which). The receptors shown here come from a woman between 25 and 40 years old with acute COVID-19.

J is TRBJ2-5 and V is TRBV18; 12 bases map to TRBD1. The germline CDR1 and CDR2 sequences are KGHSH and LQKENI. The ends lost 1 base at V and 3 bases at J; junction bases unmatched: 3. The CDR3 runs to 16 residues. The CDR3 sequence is CASSPLGTGGEETQYF. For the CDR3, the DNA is TGTGCCAGCTCACCACTCGGGACAGGGGGCGAAGAGACCCAGTACTTC. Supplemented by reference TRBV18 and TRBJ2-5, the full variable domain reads NAGVMQNPRHLVRRRGQEARLRCSPMKGHSHVYWYRQLPEEGLKFMVYLQKENIIDESGMPKERFSAEFPKEGPSILRIQQVVRGDSAAYFCASSPLGTGGEETQYFGPGTRLLVL.

The chain's CDR3 is CASRTDRELNYGYTF. In nucleotides, the CDR3 is TGTGCCAGCAGAACGGACAGGGAGTTAAACTATGGCTACACCTTC. The chain carries TRBV7-9 and TRBJ1-2, with 8 nucleotides matching TRBD1. In germline, CDR1 is SEHNR, CDR2 FQNEAQ (reference sequence). After removal of 6 bases from V and 2 bases from J, the junction contained 8 bases not matched to a gene. The CDR3 has 15 amino acids.

The CDR3 DNA reads as TGCGCCAGCAGCCGCGATACAGGGGGCTACACCGGGGAGCTGTTTTTT. It encodes CASSRDTGGYTGELFF. The J gene is TRBJ2-2, the V gene TRBV5-1; 9 positions agree with TRBD1. This CDR3 spans 16 amino acids. Trimming cost V 4 bases and J 3 bases; bases outside gene matches: 7. CDR1 is SGHRS, CDR2 YFSETQ, per germline. The whole variable domain, remainder taken from reference TRBV5-1 and TRBJ2-2, is KAGVTQTPRYLIKTRGQQVTLSCSPISGHRSVSWYQQTPGQGLQFLFEYFSETQRNKGNFPGRFSGRQFSNSRSEMNVSTLELGDSALYLCASSRDTGGYTGELFFGEGSRLTVL.

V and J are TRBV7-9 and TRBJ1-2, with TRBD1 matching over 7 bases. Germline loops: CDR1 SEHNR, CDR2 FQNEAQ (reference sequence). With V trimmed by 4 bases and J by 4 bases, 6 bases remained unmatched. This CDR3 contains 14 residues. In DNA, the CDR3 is TGTGCCAGCAGCTACGAAGCAGGGGGCTATGGCTACACCTTC. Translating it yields CASSYEAGGYGYTF.

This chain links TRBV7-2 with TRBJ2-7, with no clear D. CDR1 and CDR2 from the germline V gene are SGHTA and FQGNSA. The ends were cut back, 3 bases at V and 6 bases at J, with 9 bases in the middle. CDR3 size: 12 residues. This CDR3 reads CASSFRASEQYF. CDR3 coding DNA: TGTGCCAGCAGCTTTCGAGCTTCCGAGCAGTACTTC.

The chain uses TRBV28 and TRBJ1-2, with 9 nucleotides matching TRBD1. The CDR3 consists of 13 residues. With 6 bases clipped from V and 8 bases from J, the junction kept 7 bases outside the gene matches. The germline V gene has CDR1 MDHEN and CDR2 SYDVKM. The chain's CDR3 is CASRPQGAQGYTF. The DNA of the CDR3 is TGTGCCAGCAGACCACAGGGGGCGCAGGGCTACACCTTC.

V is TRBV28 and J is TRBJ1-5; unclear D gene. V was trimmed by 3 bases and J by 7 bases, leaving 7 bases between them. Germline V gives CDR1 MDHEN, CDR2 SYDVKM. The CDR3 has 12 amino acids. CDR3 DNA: TGTGCCAGCAGTTTGATTCGGCAGCCCCAGCATTTT. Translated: CASSLIRQPQHF.

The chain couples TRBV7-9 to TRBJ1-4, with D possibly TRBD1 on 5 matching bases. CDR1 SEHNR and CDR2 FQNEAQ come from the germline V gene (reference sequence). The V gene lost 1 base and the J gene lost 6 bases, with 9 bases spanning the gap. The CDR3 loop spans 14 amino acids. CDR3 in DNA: TGTGCCAGCAGCTTAGTGGGGACTGATGAAAAACTGTTTTTT. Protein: CASSLVGTDEKLFF.

The CDR3: CASSYSPASATDTQYF. CDR3 nucleotides: TGTGCCAGCAGTTACTCTCCGGCTAGCGCCACAGATACGCAGTATTTT. The rearrangement uses TRBV6-5 and TRBJ2-3; TRBD2 might be the D (6 bases). V lost 0 bases to trimming and J lost 2 bases, with 12 bases between them. The length of the CDR3 is 16 residues. The V gene's germline CDR1 is MNHEY and CDR2 SVGAGI.

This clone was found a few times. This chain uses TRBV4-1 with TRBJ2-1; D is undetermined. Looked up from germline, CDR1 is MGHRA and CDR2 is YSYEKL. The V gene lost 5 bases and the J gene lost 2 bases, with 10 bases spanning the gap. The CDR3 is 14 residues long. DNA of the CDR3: TGCGCCAGCAGCTACCGACAAACCTACAATGAGCAGTTCTTC. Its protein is CASSYRQTYNEQFF.

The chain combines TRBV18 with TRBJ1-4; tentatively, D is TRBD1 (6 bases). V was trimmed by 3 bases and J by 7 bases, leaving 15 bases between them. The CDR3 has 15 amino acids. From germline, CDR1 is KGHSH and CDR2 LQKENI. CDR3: CASSPTQGMSEKLFF. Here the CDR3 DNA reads TGTGCCAGCTCACCGACACAGGGTATGAGTGAAAAACTGTTTTTT. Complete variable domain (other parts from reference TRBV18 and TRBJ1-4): NAGVMQNPRHLVRRRGQEARLRCSPMKGHSHVYWYRQLPEEGLKFMVYLQKENIIDESGMPKERFSAEFPKEGPSILRIQQVVRGDSAAYFCASSPTQGMSEKLFFGSGTQLSVL.

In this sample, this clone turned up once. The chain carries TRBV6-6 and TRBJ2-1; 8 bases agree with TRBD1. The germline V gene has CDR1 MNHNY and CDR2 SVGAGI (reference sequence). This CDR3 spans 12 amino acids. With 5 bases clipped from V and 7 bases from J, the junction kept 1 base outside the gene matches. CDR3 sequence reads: CASSGQGNEQFF. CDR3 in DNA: TGTGCCAGCAGTGGACAGGGAAATGAGCAGTTCTTC.

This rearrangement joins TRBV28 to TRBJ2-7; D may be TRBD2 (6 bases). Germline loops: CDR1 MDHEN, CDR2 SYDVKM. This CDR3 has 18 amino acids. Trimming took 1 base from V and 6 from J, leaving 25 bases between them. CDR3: CASSLSPAGLYHFREQYF. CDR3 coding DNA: TGTGCCAGCAGTTTATCCCCGGCGGGGCTCTACCATTTTCGCGAGCAGTACTTC.

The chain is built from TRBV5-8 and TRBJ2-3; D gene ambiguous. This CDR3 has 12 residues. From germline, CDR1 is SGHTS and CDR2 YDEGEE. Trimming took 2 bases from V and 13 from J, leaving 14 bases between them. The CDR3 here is CASSLSPETEYF. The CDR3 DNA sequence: TGTGCCAGCAGCTTAAGTCCCGAAACGGAGTATTTT.

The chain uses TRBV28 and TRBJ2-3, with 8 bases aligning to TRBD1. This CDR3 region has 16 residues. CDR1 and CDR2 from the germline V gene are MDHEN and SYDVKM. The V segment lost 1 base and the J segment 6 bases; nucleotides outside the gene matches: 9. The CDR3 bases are TGTGCCAGCAGTTTATTCCCATCGACAGGGGAGGATACGCAGTATTTT. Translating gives CASSLFPSTGEDTQYF.